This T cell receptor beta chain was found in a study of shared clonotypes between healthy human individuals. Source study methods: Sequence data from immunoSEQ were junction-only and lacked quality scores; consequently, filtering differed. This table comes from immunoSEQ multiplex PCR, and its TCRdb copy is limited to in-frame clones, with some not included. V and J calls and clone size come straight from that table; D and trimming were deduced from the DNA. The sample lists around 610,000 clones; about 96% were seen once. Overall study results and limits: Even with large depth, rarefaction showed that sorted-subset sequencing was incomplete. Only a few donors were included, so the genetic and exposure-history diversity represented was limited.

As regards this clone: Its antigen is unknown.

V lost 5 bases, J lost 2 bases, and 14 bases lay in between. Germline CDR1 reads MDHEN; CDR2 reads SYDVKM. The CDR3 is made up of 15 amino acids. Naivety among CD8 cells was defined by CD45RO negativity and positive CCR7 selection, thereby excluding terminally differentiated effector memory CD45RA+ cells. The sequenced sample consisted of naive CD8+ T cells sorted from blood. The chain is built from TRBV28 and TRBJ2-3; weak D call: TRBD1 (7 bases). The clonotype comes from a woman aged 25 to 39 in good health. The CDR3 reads CASSHPGGNTDTQYF. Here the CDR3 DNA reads TGTGCCAGCAGTCACCCAGGGGGGAACACAGATACGCAGTATTTT.